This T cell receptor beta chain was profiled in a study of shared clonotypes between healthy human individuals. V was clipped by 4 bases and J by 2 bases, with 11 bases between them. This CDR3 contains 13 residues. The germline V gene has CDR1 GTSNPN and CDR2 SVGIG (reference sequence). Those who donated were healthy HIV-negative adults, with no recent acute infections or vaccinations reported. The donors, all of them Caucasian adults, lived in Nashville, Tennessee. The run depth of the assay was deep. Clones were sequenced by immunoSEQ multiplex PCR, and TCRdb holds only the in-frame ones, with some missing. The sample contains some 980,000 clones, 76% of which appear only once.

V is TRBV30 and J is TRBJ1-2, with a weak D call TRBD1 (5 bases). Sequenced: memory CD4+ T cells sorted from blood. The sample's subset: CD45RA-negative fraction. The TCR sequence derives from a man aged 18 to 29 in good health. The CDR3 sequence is CAWIPDKNYGYTF. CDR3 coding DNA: TGTGCCTGGATCCCGGACAAGAACTATGGCTACACCTTC.